Each of the 15 T cell receptor beta chains below was sequenced from the same sample in a study of post-analysis software for immune sequencing data. Study-wide results and limits: Roughly five TRBV segments appeared more often in patients than in controls, and TRBV5-6, TRBV5-1 and TRBV20-1 were among these.

Sequencing libraries made from TCR beta cDNA carried unique molecular identifiers. TCRdb called the PCR reads again in MiXCR, with one record for every CDR3 protein. Found here are hundreds of thousands of distinct CDR3 sequences, 25% to 30% of them singletons; the top ten hold 0.55% to 0.65%. The antigens for these receptors are not known. Sequencing was performed on blood. These receptors all come from a girl aged 5-17 years with multiple sclerosis.

This clonotype occurred a few times. J is TRBJ1-2 and V is TRBV29-1; D is possibly TRBD1 (6 bases). Trimming pared 4 bases from V and 0 bases from J, leaving 15 bases between. The CDR3 spans 15 residues. In germline, CDR1 is SQVTM, CDR2 ANQGSEA. The CDR3 nucleotides read TGCAGCGTTGGGAGGGGGGCAGATCCTAACTATGGCTACACCTTC. Translation gives CSVGRGADPNYGYTF.

This clonotype has more than one count but fewer than ten. The chain combines TRBV4-2 with TRBJ2-3; D remains unclear. CDR3 size: 13 residues. The germline V gene encodes CDR1 LGHNA and CDR2 YNFKEQ. Trimming took 1 base from V and 6 from J, leaving 8 bases between them. CDR3 region: CASSQGSSDTQYF. The CDR3, as DNA: TGTGCCAGCAGCCAAGGTTCATCCGATACGCAGTATTTT.

The chain combines TRBV12-3 or TRBV12-4 with TRBJ1-2; D unclear. V lost 7 bases to trimming and J lost 2 bases, with 17 bases between them. There are 15 residues in the CDR3. CDR3: CASTPAAGINYGYTF. The CDR3 DNA reads as TGTGCCAGCACCCCTGCGGCGGGGATAAACTATGGCTACACCTTC.

The chain is built from TRBV12-3 or TRBV12-4 and TRBJ2-3; 7 nucleotides agree with TRBD2. This CDR3 comprises 14 residues. V lost 3 bases to trimming and J lost 4 bases; unmatched junction nucleotides: 4. CDR3 nucleotide sequence: TGTGCCAGCAGTTTTTGGCTAGCGGCAGATACGCAGTATTTT. It specifies CASSFWLAADTQYF.

The chain carries TRBV18 and TRBJ2-1, with 12 bases identical to TRBD2. Germline V gene sequence: CDR1 KGHSH, CDR2 LQKENI. With V trimmed by 5 bases and J by 8 bases, 7 bases remained unmatched. The CDR3 extends over 15 amino acids. The CDR3 DNA sequence: TGTGCCAGCTCAAGCGCTAGCGGGAGGGTAGATGAGCAGTTCTTC. This sequence encodes CASSSASGRVDEQFF.

The chain employs TRBV27 and TRBJ2-1; 8 nucleotides match TRBD1. Per germline, CDR1 MNHEY and CDR2 SMNVEV (reference sequence). Losses at the gene ends were 6 bases for V and 4 bases for J; bases not matched to a gene: 5. The CDR3 consists of 14 residues. This CDR3 reads CASSRTGIYNEQFF. The DNA for the CDR3 is TGTGCCAGCAGCCGGACAGGGATTTACAATGAGCAGTTCTTC.

The table lists this clonotype with a few counts. CDR3 region: CASSLVRERHNEQFF. The CDR3 bases are TGTGCCAGCAGTTTAGTGCGGGAGAGGCACAATGAGCAGTTCTTC. The V gene is TRBV27, the J gene TRBJ2-1, with 7 bases identical to TRBD2. CDR3 length: 15 residues. V lost 2 bases, J lost 5 bases, and 6 bases stayed unmatched. Germline V gives CDR1 MNHEY, CDR2 SMNVEV (reference sequence).

This clonotype was seen more than once but under ten times. The chain carries TRBV14 and TRBJ2-3; 12 bases align to TRBD2. V lost 1 base and J lost 7; bases outside the gene matches: 6. The CDR3 contains 16 residues. Germline V gene sequence: CDR1 SGHDN, CDR2 FVKESK. The CDR3 protein is CASSQVMTSGSNTQYF. CDR3 sequence (DNA): TGTGCCAGCAGCCAAGTTATGACTAGCGGGAGTAATACGCAGTATTTT.

With respect to this clonotype: Lacking the conserved final phenylalanine or tryptophan, this CDR3 likely reflects a read error. This CDR3 reads CSAREPRENEKLFC. CDR3 nucleotide sequence: TGCAGTGCTAGAGAGCCCAGGGAGAATGAAAAACTGTTTTGT. This chain links TRBV20-1 with TRBJ1-4; a weak D match, TRBD1 (5 bases). Germline V gene sequence: CDR1 DFQATT, CDR2 SNEGSKA (reference sequence). The CDR3 covers 14 residues. Between the trimmed V and J ends, which lost 0 bases and 5 bases, there was a span of 10 bases.

V is TRBV29-1 and J is TRBJ2-3; a possible D gene is TRBD2 (5 bases). Trimming stripped 0 bases from V and 3 bases from J, with 16 bases between. The CDR3 is 16 amino acids. Per germline, CDR1 SQVTM and CDR2 ANQGSEA. The CDR3 bases are TGCAGCGTTGAAGATCGTTTAACGGGGAAAACAGATACGCAGTATTTT. Protein product: CSVEDRLTGKTDTQYF.

With respect to this clonotype: One junction end disagrees with the germline gene, perhaps due to a read error. V is TRBV20-1 and J is TRBJ1-2; perhaps TRBD1 as D (5 bases). Germline CDR1 reads DFQATT; CDR2 reads SNEGSKA (reference sequence). This CDR3 contains 12 residues. The CDR3: CSAPNGGLGCTF. CDR3 coding DNA: TGCAGTGCCCCCAACGGGGGACTTGGCTGCACCTTC.

This sequence joins TRBV6-1 and TRBJ1-1, with D possibly TRBD1 on 5 matching bases. The CDR3 sequence is 14 residues long. CDR1 and CDR2 (germline): MNHNS, SASEGT. Trimming shortened V by 0 bases and J by 9 bases, and 14 bases separated the two germline ends. CDR3 coding DNA: TGTGCCAGCAGTGAAGCCTCCTTCAGGGAAAAAGCTTTCTTT. Residues: CASSEASFREKAFF.

The chain carries TRBV5-1 and TRBJ1-4; the match to TRBD1 covers 11 bases. CDR1 and CDR2 (germline): SGHRS, YFSETQ. The CDR3 extends over 15 amino acids. V lost 4 bases, J lost 6 bases, and 5 bases stayed unmatched. CDR3 sequence reads: CASSRDRGSDEKLFF. Written as DNA, the CDR3 is TGCGCCAGCAGCAGGGACAGGGGGTCGGATGAAAAACTGTTTTTT.

This chain connects TRBV28 to TRBJ2-7, with D possibly being TRBD2 (5 bases). Per germline, CDR1 MDHEN and CDR2 SYDVKM. The V end was cut by 2 bases, the J end by 2 bases, with 10 bases between. The CDR3 sequence is 14 residues long. The CDR3 sequence is CASSLADSAYEQYF. The CDR3 DNA sequence: TGTGCCAGCAGTTTAGCGGACTCTGCCTACGAGCAGTACTTC.

This clonotype was counted a few times. The chain has TRBV20-1 and TRBJ2-1; TRBD2 matches 10 bases. There are 15 residues in the CDR3. Per germline, CDR1 DFQATT and CDR2 SNEGSKA (reference sequence). V trimming: 8 bases; J trimming: 7 bases; junction bases outside the gene matches: 14. The CDR3 DNA follows: TGCAGTCAACTAAAGCGGGAGGGCCCGAAAAATGAGCAGTTCTTC. As protein: CSQLKREGPKNEQFF.